This T cell receptor beta chain was obtained from a study of T cells after yellow fever vaccination. Study observations and caveats: The booster response re-showed most primary clones: roughly 97% CD4, 88% CD8. Weaker, the secondary response peaked sooner, at day 5 versus 15.

This clonotype has only a few counts. Antigen: not known. Germline V gene sequence: CDR1 SQVTM, CDR2 ANQGSEA. CDR3 size: 14 residues. V was trimmed by 3 bases and J by 1 base, leaving 12 bases between them. Each CDR3 protein is one row after TCRdb ran MiXCR on the 5' RACE reads. The table records 200,000 to 300,000 distinct CDR3 sequences, over 10% of them present only once. The sample was CD4+ T cells sorted from PBMCs, taken 45 days after the yellow fever booster vaccination. The clonotype comes from a man aged 30-40 years who received the YFV17D yellow fever vaccine. The chain has TRBV29-1 and TRBJ2-5; D is unresolved. In DNA, the CDR3 is TGCAGCGTTGAGGGGTTTACGGCCCAAGAGACCCAGTACTTC. It codes for CSVEGFTAQETQYF.